The 10 T cell receptor beta chains given below trace back to one sample, sequenced in a study of shared clonotypes between healthy human individuals. This table comes from immunoSEQ multiplex PCR, and its TCRdb copy is limited to in-frame clones, with some not included. The sample holds hundreds of thousands of clones; roughly 73% are singletons and the top ten take 1.5% to 2%. Sequencing was performed on memory CD4+ T cells sorted from blood. As for subset: CD45RA-negative fraction. The receptor set was obtained from a woman in her twenties or thirties in good health.

This clone has a count of ten or more. The V call is TRBV7-9, the J call TRBJ2-1; no clear D. The CDR3 has 17 amino acids. The germline V and J ends were trimmed by 0 bases and 8 bases, with 20 bases remaining between them. Germline-derived CDR1 and CDR2 are SEHNR and FQNEAQ (reference sequence). This CDR3 reads CASSLAGYYEPQHEQFF. The CDR3 DNA reads as TGTGCCAGCAGCTTAGCGGGGTACTACGAGCCACAGCATGAGCAGTTCTTC.

The chain recombines TRBV2 with TRBJ1-2; TRBD1 matches at 7 bases. CDR1 is SNHLY and CDR2 is FYNNEI in the germline V gene. The CDR3 sequence is 13 residues long. Losses at the gene ends were 6 bases for V and 6 bases for J; bases not matched to a gene: 7. In nucleotides, the CDR3 is TGTGCCAGCAGAGAGACAGGGAGCAATGGCTACACCTTC. Its translation is CASRETGSNGYTF.

The chain employs TRBV27 and TRBJ2-7; perhaps TRBD2 as D (5 bases). CDR1 and CDR2 (germline): MNHEY, SMNVEV (reference sequence). The V and J ends lost 5 bases and 1 base respectively, with 9 bases between them. CDR3 size: 13 residues. CDR3 coding DNA: TGTGCCAGCAGTATGGCGGGTTCCTACGAGCAGTACTTC. Its protein is CASSMAGSYEQYF.

This clone was picked up a small number of times. V is TRBV7-2 and J is TRBJ2-3; TRBD1 agrees at 7 bases. The CDR3 totals 15 residues. Germline lookup yields CDR1 SGHTA and CDR2 FQGNSA. The V and J ends lost 5 bases and 2 bases, in that order; junction bases with no gene match: 7. CDR3 in amino acids: CASSPRQGPTDTQYF. The CDR3 nucleotides read TGTGCCAGCAGCCCGAGACAGGGCCCCACAGATACGCAGTATTTT.

This clone showed up just once. V usage is TRBV27 and J usage is TRBJ2-5; D perhaps matches TRBD2 (6 bases). The J call may not be correct, given that the DNA end is closer to TRBJ2-7. The V gene's germline CDR1 is MNHEY and CDR2 SMNVEV (reference sequence). This CDR3 has 14 amino acids. The DNA for the CDR3 is TGTGCCAGCAGTTTACGGGGGACTGTTAACGAGCAGTACTTC. Amino acid sequence: CASSLRGTVNEQYF.

The chain recombines TRBV7-8 with TRBJ2-7; D possibly corresponds to TRBD1 (6 bases). Deletions cut 5 bases from V and 8 bases from J, with 10 bases between. CDR3 length equals 11 residues. Germline-derived CDR1 and CDR2 are SGHVS and FQNEAQ. This CDR3 is CASSIQGQQYF. CDR3 nucleotides: TGTGCCAGCAGCATACAGGGACAGCAGTACTTC.

The rearrangement uses TRBV18 and TRBJ2-5; no firm D call. The V end was cut by 0 bases, the J end by 2 bases, with 4 bases between. This CDR3 spans 13 amino acids. Germline V gene sequence: CDR1 KGHSH, CDR2 LQKENI. The CDR3 loop is CASSPPAQETQYF. The CDR3, as DNA: TGTGCCAGCTCACCACCGGCTCAAGAGACCCAGTACTTC.

This sequence joins TRBV28 and TRBJ2-1; 7 bases are shared with TRBD2. The CDR3 loop spans 15 amino acids. Unmatched junction bases numbered 7, after V lost 3 bases and J lost 5 bases. Germline CDR1 is MDHEN and CDR2 is SYDVKM. The CDR3 DNA is TGTGCCAGCAGTTTGGGGAGGGCCGGGAACAATGAGCAGTTCTTC. This codes for CASSLGRAGNNEQFF.

The chain joins TRBV7-8 to TRBJ1-1, with a possible D match to TRBD1 (6 bases). V gave up 3 bases and J gave up 7 bases, with 24 bases separating them. The CDR3 has 17 residues. Germline CDR1 SGHVS, CDR2 FQNEAQ. Here the CDR3 reads CASSFRRGQAAPHEAFF. CDR3 DNA: TGTGCCAGCAGCTTTCGGCGGGGGCAAGCAGCGCCCCATGAAGCTTTCTTT.

The DNA for the CDR3 is TGTGCCAGCAGTTACTCCCAGGATAACTATGGCTACACCTTC. It encodes CASSYSQDNYGYTF. V usage is TRBV6-5 and J usage is TRBJ1-2; D remains ambiguous. CDR1 and CDR2 from the germline V gene are MNHEY and SVGAGI. Deletions cut 0 bases from V and 1 base from J, with 6 bases between. CDR3 length equals 14 residues.